The subject of this entry is one T cell receptor beta chain. Clones were sequenced by immunoSEQ multiplex PCR, and TCRdb holds only the in-frame ones, with some missing. The table includes tens of thousands of clones, 75% to 90% detected once. The CDR3 contains 17 residues. Looked up from germline, CDR1 is SGHTS and CDR2 is YDEGEE. The J segment lost 5 bases and the V segment lost 2 bases, leaving 10 bases of the junction unmatched. These data originate in a study of OX40 agonist ivuxolimab in advanced cancers. V usage is TRBV5-8 and J usage is TRBJ1-6; 7 nucleotides line up with TRBD1. The receptor's source is an adult with an advanced solid tumor such as melanoma, head and neck, liver or kidney cancer. Here the sequenced sample was CD4+ or CD8+ T cells sorted from blood, taken in a trial of the OX40 agonist ivuxolimab. The CDR3 DNA is TGTGCCAGCAGCTTCTTAACAGGGGACTTAGATAATTCACCCCTCCACTTT. Translated: CASSFLTGDLDNSPLHF.